This paragraph reports one T cell receptor beta chain. Its antigen is unidentified. The data belong to a study of CD8+ T cells in alopecia areata. The overall study: Treatment with tofacitinib (6 to 18 months) was followed by 6 months off drug.

This CDR3 is 16 amino acids long. Trimming took off 1 base at V and 7 bases at J, with 19 bases between the two ends. Germline V CDR1 and CDR2: GTSNPN, SVGIG (reference sequence). Once RNA had been extracted, it was reverse transcribed into cDNA to act as the sequencing template. Here immunoSEQ multiplex PCR was the method, and the copy in TCRdb shows in-frame clones only, minus some. The sample holds about 42,000 clones; about nine tenths are singletons and the top ten take about 20%. Noted treatment: oral pan-JAK inhibitor, 5-10 mg twice daily. Study-wide findings and caveats: With patients, TCR sharing proved less clear than in mice, a difference possibly related to HLA. Because of a solitary nonresponder, the connection of baseline CD8+ expansion to response stays uncertain.

The chain carries TRBV30 and TRBJ1-4, with unresolved D. This sample comprised CD8+ T cells sorted from blood, obtained at week 24, from a patient treated with tofacitinib. This TCR came from a human donor with alopecia areata. The CDR3 sequence is CAWSGVQERDGEKLFF. In DNA, the CDR3 is TGTGCCTGGAGTGGGGTTCAGGAGCGAGATGGTGAAAAACTGTTTTTT.